This passage covers 8 T cell receptor beta chains from one sample sequenced in a study of blood T cells in healthy people across ages. The use of a sample-barcoded 5' primer and a J-beta primer mix characterized a second PCR of roughly 7 to 11 cycles. TCRdb independently ran MiXCR on the 5' RACE reads; one entry per CDR3 protein. The sample yields 750,000 to 850,000 distinct CDR3 sequences, approximately 25% seen once. This same sample was also part of a study on T cells of mothers and their children.

The sample consisted of blood. These receptor sequences come from a boy younger than 18 in good health.

The chain recombines TRBV12-3 or TRBV12-4 with TRBJ2-3, with unresolved D. Trimming pared 0 bases from V and 8 bases from J, leaving 9 bases between. This CDR3 contains 13 residues. The CDR3 spells CASSLADAFTQYF. CDR3 in DNA: TGTGCCAGCAGTTTAGCGGACGCGTTTACGCAGTATTTT.

V and J are TRBV25-1 and TRBJ2-5, with D unresolved. Germline V gives CDR1 MGHDK, CDR2 SYGVNS. The V and J ends lost 4 bases and 2 bases respectively, with 5 bases between them. This CDR3 spans 12 amino acids. The CDR3 is CASSVNQETQYF. Here the CDR3 DNA reads TGTGCCAGCAGTGTAAATCAAGAGACCCAGTACTTC.

The chain couples TRBV20-1 to TRBJ1-6, with 7 nucleotides matching TRBD1. The V and J ends lost 3 bases and 8 bases, in that order; junction bases with no gene match: 10. Looked up from germline, CDR1 is DFQATT and CDR2 is SNEGSKA (reference sequence). The CDR3 runs 15 residues. The DNA of the CDR3 is TGCAGTGCTAGGTCTACGACAGGGAGGGATTCACCCCTCCACTTT. This gives the protein CSARSTTGRDSPLHF.

V is TRBV28 and J is TRBJ2-7; D is perhaps TRBD2 (6 bases). V was pared by 5 bases and J by 3 bases, with 17 bases between. Germline-derived CDR1 and CDR2 are MDHEN and SYDVKM. The CDR3 is 15 residues long. DNA for the CDR3: TGTGCCAGCAGTCCCCCCGCGGCGGGATTCTACGAGCAGTACTTC. The encoded protein is CASSPPAAGFYEQYF.

J is TRBJ2-5 and V is TRBV7-8, with 9 bases lining up with TRBD1. The J call may be incorrect, as the DNA end agrees better with TRBJ2-7. Germline values: CDR1 SGHVS, CDR2 FQNEAQ. The CDR3 runs 16 residues. The CDR3 DNA reads as TGTGCCAGCAGCTCTCTCTCCGGGACAGGGCGGTACGAGCAGTACTTC. Encoded protein: CASSSLSGTGRYEQYF.

The rearrangement links TRBV4-1 to TRBJ2-7, with D hard to call. The CDR3 has 14 residues. Germline CDR1 is MGHRA and CDR2 is YSYEKL. The V gene lost 3 bases and the J gene lost 5 bases, with 14 bases spanning the gap. The CDR3 region is CASSHFVKRDEQYF. The CDR3, as DNA: TGCGCCAGCAGCCACTTCGTAAAAAGGGACGAGCAGTACTTC.

In this sample, this clonotype turned up a few times. Here the CDR3 reads CASSSPLTGQIGETQYF. The CDR3 nucleotides are TGTGCCAGCAGTTCCCCACTAACCGGACAGATAGGAGAGACCCAGTACTTC. The chain couples TRBV6-2 or TRBV6-3 to TRBJ2-5, with D perhaps TRBD1 (6 bases). CDR1 is MNHEY, CDR2 SVGEGT, per germline. The CDR3 is made up of 17 amino acids. Trimming cost V 4 bases and J 4 bases, with 22 bases left between them.

This chain uses TRBV3-1 with TRBJ1-1, with D maybe TRBD1 (5 bases). The V gene lost 3 bases and the J gene lost 6 bases, with 17 bases spanning the gap. Per the germline V gene, CDR1 is LGHDT and CDR2 is YNNKEL (reference sequence). This CDR3 contains 15 residues. The CDR3 DNA sequence: TGTGCCAGCAGCCAGACTACAATGGGGGTCGCTGAAGCTTTCTTT. Its translation is CASSQTTMGVAEAFF.